This T cell receptor (beta chain) was recovered during a study of shared clonotypes between healthy human individuals. Germline loops: CDR1 KGHSH, CDR2 LQKENI. Unmatched junction bases numbered 13, after V lost 3 bases and J lost 7 bases. This CDR3 comprises 17 residues. Assay: immunoSEQ multiplex PCR; the TCRdb copy retains only in-frame clones and omits some. The table lists fewer than 850,000 clones, around 72% of them singletons. The TCR comes from a woman in her twenties or thirties in good health. Sequenced material: memory CD4+ T cells sorted from blood. Subset described: CD45RA-negative fraction. The chain couples TRBV18 to TRBJ1-4; 8 bases fit TRBD1. The CDR3 coding sequence is TGTGCCAGCTCACCTTTTTCCCCCGGACAGGGCGGTGAAAAACTGTTTTTT. Encoded protein: CASSPFSPGQGGEKLFF.